The 13 T cell receptor beta chains presented below share a single source sample, sequenced in a study of CD8+CD57+ T cells in acquired aplastic anemia. Genomic DNA constituted the template upon which TCR beta VDJ and CDR3 profiling was performed. TCRdb processed the reads anew with MiXCR; each CDR3 protein has one entry. The sample records some 410,000 distinct CDR3 sequences, about two thirds being singletons. Sequencing was carried out using sorted CD4+, CD8+, or CD8+CD57+ T cells (not recorded which) from PBMCs. These receptors all stem from a human donor in good health, serving as a control.

This clonotype has only a few counts. The rearrangement uses TRBV20-1 and TRBJ1-2; no clear D. The CDR3 length is 11 residues. The V end was cut by 3 bases, the J end by 6 bases, with 8 bases between. Germline values: CDR1 DFQATT, CDR2 SNEGSKA (reference sequence). The chain's CDR3 is CSARGQNGYTF. Here the CDR3 DNA reads TGCAGTGCTAGGGGCCAGAATGGCTACACCTTC.

On this clonotype: A much bigger clone sits one base away, suggesting this may be a read error. In this CDR3 the conserved last residue, phenylalanine or tryptophan, is missing, so a read error is likely. This rearrangement joins TRBV7-6 to TRBJ2-1; perhaps TRBD2 as D (5 bases). The CDR3 length is 14 residues. Germline V gives CDR1 SGHVS, CDR2 FNYEAQ. Trimming shortened V by 4 bases and J by 9 bases, and 16 bases separated the two germline ends. CDR3 coding DNA: TGTGCCAGCAGCTCCCTCGGCGGGCCCGGTGAGCAGTTCCTC. As protein: CASSSLGGPGEQFL.

The V call is TRBV7-3, the J call TRBJ1-6; weak D call: TRBD1 (5 bases). CDR1 and CDR2 (germline): SGHTA, FQGTGA. The V end was cut by 5 bases, the J end by 13 bases, with 27 bases between. The length of the CDR3 is 17 residues. The chain's CDR3 is CASSPTSGANEHFPLHF. The DNA for the CDR3 is TGTGCCAGCAGCCCGACTAGCGGGGCCAATGAGCATTTCCCCCTCCACTTT.

The chain links TRBV2 to TRBJ2-7; D is tentatively TRBD1 or TRBD2 (6 bases each). V dropped 6 bases and J dropped 4 bases, with 19 bases sitting between them. The CDR3 runs 15 residues. Per germline, CDR1 SNHLY and CDR2 FYNNEI. CDR3 region: CASRDGKGGNYEQYF. CDR3 DNA sequence: TGTGCCAGCAGGGACGGGAAAGGGGGGAATTACGAGCAGTACTTC. The full variable domain, its missing parts supplied by reference TRBV2 and TRBJ2-7, is EPEVTQTPSHQVTQMGQEVILRCVPISNHLYFYWYRQILGQKVEFLVSFYNNEISEKSEIFDDQFSVERPDGSNFTLKIRSTKLEDSAMYFCASRDGKGGNYEQYFGPGTRLTVT.

In DNA, the CDR3 is TGTGCCAGCGGCCGACAGGGGTCTACAGATACGCAGTATTTT. Translating gives CASGRQGSTDTQYF. J is TRBJ2-3 and V is TRBV6-2 or TRBV6-3, with 8 bases aligning to TRBD1. The CDR3 spans 14 residues. With 8 bases clipped from V and 3 bases from J, the junction kept 7 bases outside the gene matches. CDR1 is MNHEY and CDR2 is SVGEGT in the germline V gene.

This chain links TRBV15 with TRBJ2-7, with D perhaps TRBD1 (5 bases). The CDR3 loop spans 13 amino acids. Germline values: CDR1 LNHNV, CDR2 YYDKDF (reference sequence). V lost 0 bases and J 6 bases, leaving 9 bases between the germline ends. The CDR3 DNA reads TGTGCCACCAGCAGAGACAGGGATAGCGAGCAGTACTTC. Its protein is CATSRDRDSEQYF.

This chain links TRBV11-3 with TRBJ2-1; tentatively, D is TRBD2 (6 bases). Germline V gene data show CDR1 as SGHNT and CDR2 as YENEEA. Trimming took off 0 bases at V and 7 bases at J, with 16 bases between the two ends. The CDR3 totals 16 residues. In DNA form, the CDR3 reads TGTGCCAGCAGCTTAGAGGGGGGAGGAGCGAAAAATGAGCAGTTCTTC. Its translation: CASSLEGGGAKNEQFF.

This sequence joins TRBV10-3 and TRBJ1-1, with 10 bases identical to TRBD1. V was pared by 2 bases and J by 0 bases, with 3 bases of the junction left unmatched. Germline V gives CDR1 ENHRY, CDR2 SYGVKD. This CDR3 is 16 amino acids long. CDR3 protein: CAISERGQGMNTEAFF. DNA of the CDR3: TGTGCCATCAGTGAGAGGGGACAGGGGATGAACACTGAAGCTTTCTTT.

Details on this clonotype: At one of its ends the junction is not consistent with the germline gene, which may arise from a read error. The chain employs TRBV19 and TRBJ1-1; D gene ambiguous. The CDR3 runs 13 residues. The germline V gene encodes CDR1 LNHDA and CDR2 SQIVND (reference sequence). DNA for the CDR3: TGTGGCAGTAGTGTGGTCGGAGGCACTGAAGCTTTCTTT. Protein: CGSSVVGGTEAFF.

About this clonotype: The missing conserved phenylalanine or tryptophan at the end of this CDR3 makes a read error likely. The chain recombines TRBV2 with TRBJ1-1, with D unclear. The CDR3 covers 15 residues. CDR1 is SNHLY, CDR2 FYNNEI, per germline. V was clipped by 6 bases and J by 1 base, with 15 bases between them. Written as DNA, the CDR3 is TGTGCCAGCAGCTTGTCTGGGGAGGCGAACACTGAAGCTTTCTTG. Encoded protein: CASSLSGEANTEAFL.

In DNA, the CDR3 is TGTGCCAGTGGGACTGCCGGCGAGCAGTACTTC. This encodes CASGTAGEQYF. This chain connects TRBV2 to TRBJ2-7, with D perhaps matching TRBD2 (6 bases). The CDR3 totals 11 residues. Trimming stripped 9 bases from V and 6 bases from J, with 12 bases between. Germline CDR1 reads SNHLY; CDR2 reads FYNNEI.

Only one count was recorded for this clonotype. The V call is TRBV7-9, the J call TRBJ2-7, with 8 bases lining up with TRBD1. CDR1 and CDR2 (germline): SEHNR, FQNEAQ (reference sequence). Trimming at V came to 1 base and at J to 3 bases, leaving 11 bases not matched to a gene. The CDR3 sequence is 17 residues long. The chain's CDR3 is CASSLDDSRQGIYEQYF. The CDR3, as DNA: TGTGCCAGCAGCTTAGATGATTCGCGACAGGGGATCTACGAGCAGTACTTC.

About this clonotype itself: The junction does not match germline at one end; this may be a read error. The chain uses TRBV2 and TRBJ2-5, with D uncertain. This CDR3 comprises 14 residues. Germline V gene sequence: CDR1 SNHLY, CDR2 FYNNEI. The CDR3 loop reads CASSRQSGVTGEQF. The DNA for the CDR3 is TGTGCCAGCAGCCGGCAGAGTGGTGTGACCGGCGAGCAGTTC.